The T cell receptor (beta chain) under discussion was sequenced for a study of blood T cell repertoires in COVID-19. Overall study context: Italy, Spain and the United States were the sources of the convalescent and acute COVID-19 samples. PBMCs, B-cell-depleted T cells, or T cells were the source of the cDNA or gDNA that made up the material.

Trimming took 6 bases from V and 8 from J; bases not matched to a gene: 12. The CDR3 totals 14 residues. CDR1 is MGHRA, CDR2 YSYEKL, per germline. In the authors' workflow: Reference gene primer amplification in the assay estimated nucleated cell counts. Profiled with immunoSEQ multiplex PCR; TCRdb holds only in-frame clones, not every one. V and J calls and clone size are as listed in that table; D and trimming were resolved from the DNA. The sample has over 130,000 clones, 75% to 90% seen once. The sample comprised peripheral blood. The chain carries TRBV4-1 and TRBJ1-2; 7 positions agree with TRBD1. The origin of this receptor is a man between 70 and 80 years old with acute or convalescent COVID-19. CDR3 sequence reads: CASSPTEGAGGYTF. CDR3 coding DNA: TGCGCCAGCAGTCCAACCGAGGGGGCTGGGGGCTACACCTTC.